The source of this T cell receptor beta chain is a study of blood T cell repertoires in COVID-19. Trimming removed 3 bases from V and 2 bases from J, with 11 bases in between. The CDR3 is 15 amino acids. Germline CDR1 reads SGHRS; CDR2 reads YFSETQ. The data were produced by immunoSEQ multiplex PCR, yet TCRdb's version contains in-frame clones alone and is incomplete. The sample has about 140,000 clones; 82% are singletons. The sequence came from an elderly woman with acute or convalescent COVID-19. Specimen: peripheral blood. The chain combines TRBV5-1 with TRBJ2-2, with a possible D match to TRBD2 (5 bases). The CDR3 DNA sequence: TGCGCCAGCAGCTGGCCTCGGGGTAACACCGGGGAGCTGTTTTTT. Amino acid sequence: CASSWPRGNTGELFF. The whole variable domain, filled in from reference TRBV5-1 and TRBJ2-2, reads KAGVTQTPRYLIKTRGQQVTLSCSPISGHRSVSWYQQTPGQGLQFLFEYFSETQRNKGNFPGRFSGRQFSNSRSEMNVSTLELGDSALYLCASSWPRGNTGELFFGEGSRLTVL.